This T cell receptor (beta chain) came from a study of CD8 T cells in Susac syndrome. About this clonotype: The junction and the germline gene differ at one end; a read error may be behind it.

RNA, at roughly 0.45 to 1 ug, was reverse transcribed with random hexamers. Using its own MiXCR run on the immunoSEQ multiplex PCR reads, TCRdb lists one record per CDR3 protein. The table lists 200,000 or so distinct CDR3 sequences, about 95% of them singletons. Looked up from germline, CDR1 is SGHVS and CDR2 is FQNEAQ. The CDR3 has 14 amino acids. The chain links TRBV7-8 to TRBJ2-5; D may correspond to TRBD1 or TRBD2 (6 bases each). What was sequenced was CD4+ T cells from PBMCs. The clonotype was recovered from a human donor with multiple sclerosis. In nucleotides, the CDR3 is TGTGCCAGCACCTTAGGGAGGCAGGGGGAGACCCAGTACTTC. Translated, it gives CASTLGRQGETQYF.